Below, 30 T cell receptor beta chains from the same sample are listed, as sequenced in a study of glioma-infiltrating T cells after dendritic cell vaccination. Method: immunoSEQ multiplex PCR; TCRdb's copy keeps in-frame clones and lacks some. This table holds about 73,000 clones, about four fifths found once. The material sequenced was blood, taken before dendritic cell vaccination. The receptors were gathered from a human donor with glioblastoma.

This chain joins TRBV19 and TRBJ2-5, with 7 bases identical to TRBD1. V lost 4 bases, J lost 9 bases, and 17 bases stayed unmatched. The V gene's germline CDR1 is LNHDA and CDR2 SQIVND (reference sequence). This CDR3 comprises 16 residues. CDR3 loop: CASSKGVTLSRGPQYF. CDR3 DNA: TGTGCCAGTAGTAAGGGGGTAACGTTGTCTAGGGGGCCCCAGTACTTC.

This clone appeared a single time. The CDR3, as DNA: TGTGCCAGCAGCCGAGGACAGGCTGGGGAGACCCAGTACTTC. This sequence encodes CASSRGQAGETQYF. The genes are TRBV7-9 and TRBJ2-5, with 7 bases matching TRBD1. V dropped 5 bases and J dropped 5; count of bases not matched to a gene: 8. CDR1 is SEHNR, CDR2 FQNEAQ, per germline (reference sequence). The CDR3 spans 14 residues. The variable domain in full, completed from reference TRBV7-9 and TRBJ2-5, reads DTGVSQNPRHKITKRGQNVTFRCDPISEHNRLYWYRQTLGQGPEFLTYFQNEAQLEKSRLLSDRFSAERPKGSFSTLEIQRTEQGDSAMYLCASSRGQAGETQYFGPGTRLLVL.

This clone was counted a single time. The sample holds other DNA sequences that translate to the same CDR3. This CDR3 reads CASSLLALKGTDTQYF. The CDR3 DNA sequence: TGCGCCAGCAGCTTACTAGCGTTGAAAGGCACAGATACGCAGTATTTT. V is TRBV5-1 and J is TRBJ2-3; 7 bases map to TRBD2. V trimming: 2 bases; J trimming: 1 base; junction bases outside the gene matches: 7. This CDR3 comprises 16 residues. Germline CDR1 SGHRS, CDR2 YFSETQ. Supplemented by reference TRBV5-1 and TRBJ2-3, the full variable domain reads KAGVTQTPRYLIKTRGQQVTLSCSPISGHRSVSWYQQTPGQGLQFLFEYFSETQRNKGNFPGRFSGRQFSNSRSEMNVSTLELGDSALYLCASSLLALKGTDTQYFGPGTRLTVL.

The chain recombines TRBV5-1 with TRBJ2-3; TRBD2 agrees at 13 bases. Unmatched junction bases numbered 4, after V lost 0 bases and J lost 0 bases. This CDR3 has 18 amino acids. Germline V gene data show CDR1 as SGHRS and CDR2 as YFSETQ. The CDR3 DNA is TGCGCCAGCAGCTTGGTGGGACTAGCGGGAACTAGCACAGATACGCAGTATTTT. This translates into CASSLVGLAGTSTDTQYF.

The chain joins TRBV9 to TRBJ2-2, with TRBD2 matching over 10 bases. The CDR3 length is 17 residues. Germline lookup yields CDR1 SGDLS and CDR2 YYNGEE. V lost 1 base and J lost 1; bases outside the gene matches: 4. CDR3 DNA: TGTGCCAGCAGCGTAAGTCTAGCGGGAGAGAACACCGGGGAGCTGTTTTTT. Its protein product is CASSVSLAGENTGELFF.

The J gene is TRBJ1-3, the V gene TRBV21-1; the table names TRBD1, a call not compared with the DNA. TRBV21-1 is classified as a pseudogene. The CDR3 has 18 residues. For the CDR3, the DNA is TGTGCCAGCAGCAAAGTTCTTACAGGGTTTAGCCCTGGAAACACCATATATTTT. Its translation: CASSKVLTGFSPGNTIYF.

The chain carries TRBV9 and TRBJ1-1; tentatively, D is TRBD1 (6 bases). V lost 3 bases and J lost 3, with 9 bases in between. The germline gives CDR1 SGDLS, CDR2 YYNGEE. The length of the CDR3 is 13 residues. CDR3 protein: CASSGTAYTEAFF. CDR3 nucleotides: TGTGCCAGCAGCGGGACAGCTTACACTGAAGCTTTCTTT.

This clone was seen more than once but under ten times. The chain combines TRBV4-1 with TRBJ1-5, with a weak D call TRBD1 (6 bases). V was trimmed by 3 bases and J by 7 bases, leaving 19 bases between them. This CDR3 region has 16 residues. Germline loops: CDR1 MGHRA, CDR2 YSYEKL. The DNA of the CDR3 is TGCGCCAGCAGCCATATTTCTCGTACAGGGTGGCAGCCCCAGCATTTT. It encodes CASSHISRTGWQPQHF.

The genes are TRBV19 and TRBJ1-5; D is possibly TRBD1 (6 bases). Trimming left V 5 bases short and J 0 bases short, with 11 bases between. Germline-derived CDR1 and CDR2 are LNHDA and SQIVND (reference sequence). The CDR3 is 15 residues long. This chain's CDR3 is CASSHREYSNQPQHF. CDR3 bases: TGTGCCAGTAGTCACAGGGAATATAGCAATCAGCCCCAGCATTTT.

The chain's CDR3 is CASGLVLAGGPSYEQYV. In DNA form, the CDR3 reads TGTGCTAGTGGTTTGGTACTAGCGGGAGGGCCCTCCTACGAGCAGTACGTC. The chain couples TRBV12-5 to TRBJ2-7; 13 bases align to TRBD2. Germline V gene data show CDR1 as LGHNT and CDR2 as FRNRAP. Germline trimming cut 0 bases from V and 0 bases from J; bases unmatched to any gene: 2. The CDR3 is 17 residues long.

V gene TRBV10-3 combines with J gene TRBJ2-1; 10 bases align to TRBD2. Trimming took 2 bases from V and 1 from J; bases not matched to a gene: 2. This CDR3 is built from 16 residues. The germline V gene has CDR1 ENHRY and CDR2 SYGVKD. CDR3 sequence: CAISEPSGGSYNEQFF. CDR3 sequence (DNA): TGTGCCATCAGTGAGCCTAGCGGGGGATCCTACAATGAGCAGTTCTTC.

The sample holds one count of this clone. The chain recombines TRBV5-4 with TRBJ2-3; D is perhaps TRBD2 (5 bases). V lost 4 bases and J 3 bases, leaving 12 bases between the germline ends. Germline V gene data show CDR1 as SGHNT and CDR2 as YYREEE (reference sequence). CDR3 length: 14 residues. CDR3 in amino acids: CASSEGRGTDTQYF. The CDR3 coding sequence is TGTGCCAGCAGCGAGGGTCGGGGAACAGATACGCAGTATTTT.

CDR3 coding DNA: TGTGCCAGCAGTGGTCATCGCGGACAAACTACCCAAGAGACCCAGTACTTC. This encodes CASSGHRGQTTQETQYF. The chain uses TRBV6-1 and TRBJ2-5, with a tentative D call TRBD1 (5 bases). Germline V gives CDR1 MNHNS, CDR2 SASEGT. V was trimmed by 4 bases and J by 1 base, leaving 19 bases between them. The CDR3 length is 17 residues.

The chain uses TRBV5-1 and TRBJ1-1; D is perhaps TRBD1 (6 bases). Trimming removed 0 bases from V and 1 base from J, with 16 bases in between. Germline assignment: CDR1 SGHRS and CDR2 YFSETQ. The CDR3 runs 17 residues. The CDR3 sequence is CASSLATSGGSNTEAFF. The CDR3 DNA reads as TGCGCCAGCAGCTTGGCCACATCGGGGGGCTCGAACACTGAAGCTTTCTTT.

The J gene is TRBJ2-3, the V gene TRBV5-1; perhaps TRBD1 as D (6 bases). Trimming cost V 0 bases and J 2 bases, with 13 bases left between them. The germline V gene has CDR1 SGHRS and CDR2 YFSETQ. The CDR3 is made up of 16 amino acids. The CDR3 sequence is CASSLGRDIDTDTQYF. As DNA, the CDR3 is TGCGCCAGCAGCTTGGGTAGGGACATAGACACAGATACGCAGTATTTT.

V gene TRBV4-2 combines with J gene TRBJ2-2, with TRBD2 identical over 8 bases. The junction had 17 bases not matched to a gene; V was cut back by 6 bases and J by 5 bases. Germline CDR1 is LGHNA and CDR2 is YNFKEQ. This CDR3 comprises 18 residues. The CDR3 nucleotides read TGTGCCAGCAGTCCATCTGCAGGGTCCGGGAGGGCGACCGGGGAGCTGTTTTTT. Translated: CASSPSAGSGRATGELFF.

The rearrangement joins TRBV5-8 to TRBJ1-1; D is undetermined. The V end lost 0 bases, the J end lost 3 bases, and 15 bases lay between the germline ends. Per germline, CDR1 SGHTS and CDR2 YDEGEE. This CDR3 comprises 16 residues. The CDR3 here is CASSLVEIVPDTEAFF. The CDR3 DNA reads TGTGCCAGCAGCTTGGTGGAGATTGTACCGGACACTGAAGCTTTCTTT. Filled out from reference TRBV5-8 and TRBJ1-1, the complete variable domain reads EAGVTQSPTHLIKTRGQQATLRCSPISGHTSVYWYQQALGLGLQFLLWYDEGEERNRGNFPPRFSGRQFPNYSSELNVNALELEDSALYLCASSLVEIVPDTEAFFGQGTRLTVV.

V gene TRBV27 combines with J gene TRBJ2-5, with 12 bases identical to TRBD2. J gave up 5 bases and V 2 bases, and 12 bases lay outside the gene matches. This CDR3 contains 18 residues. The germline gives CDR1 MNHEY, CDR2 SMNVEV (reference sequence). The CDR3 DNA reads as TGTGCCAGCAGTTTAAGGCTAGCGGGGGGGTCAACCATGGAGACCCAGTACTTC. Translation: CASSLRLAGGSTMETQYF.

The chain has TRBV6-5 and TRBJ1-5, with 8 bases fitting TRBD1. From germline, CDR1 is MNHEY and CDR2 SVGAGI. V trimming: 6 bases; J trimming: 5 bases; junction bases outside the gene matches: 9. The CDR3 totals 15 residues. The CDR3 sequence is CASRRTGNGDQPQHF. CDR3 nucleotide sequence: TGTGCCAGCAGACGGACAGGGAATGGGGATCAGCCCCAGCATTTT.

The chain recombines TRBV30 with TRBJ2-5; 7 bases are shared with TRBD2. Looked up from germline, CDR1 is GTSNPN and CDR2 is SVGIG (reference sequence). The J segment lost 5 bases and the V segment lost 0 bases, leaving 6 bases of the junction unmatched. The length of the CDR3 is 14 residues. The CDR3 protein is CAWSVSGTGETQYF. CDR3 bases: TGTGCCTGGAGTGTGAGCGGGACGGGGGAGACCCAGTACTTC.

This clone was detected only a few times. The chain is built from TRBV19 and TRBJ2-1; 12 bases are shared with TRBD2. This CDR3 comprises 17 residues. V lost 1 base, J lost 7 bases, and 8 bases stayed unmatched. Germline V gene sequence: CDR1 LNHDA, CDR2 SQIVND (reference sequence). CDR3 region: CASSIVLLAGGQNEQFF. The CDR3 bases are TGTGCCAGTAGTATAGTTTTGCTAGCGGGGGGGCAAAATGAGCAGTTCTTC.

This clone has a handful of counts. For the CDR3, the DNA is TGTGCCAGCAGGCAGGGACAGGACTATGGCTACACCTTC. Its translation is CASRQGQDYGYTF. J is TRBJ1-2 and V is TRBV2, with 8 nucleotides matching TRBD1. This CDR3 comprises 13 residues. V shed 6 bases and J 3 bases; nucleotides not matched to a gene: 3. Germline-derived CDR1 and CDR2 are SNHLY and FYNNEI. Supplemented by reference TRBV2 and TRBJ1-2, the full variable domain reads EPEVTQTPSHQVTQMGQEVILRCVPISNHLYFYWYRQILGQKVEFLVSFYNNEISEKSEIFDDQFSVERPDGSNFTLKIRSTKLEDSAMYFCASRQGQDYGYTFGSGTRLTVV.

The chain uses TRBV5-1 and TRBJ2-1; 11 bases are a match to TRBD2. The CDR3 runs 15 residues. Germline V gives CDR1 SGHRS, CDR2 YFSETQ. With V trimmed by 0 bases and J by 6 bases, 2 bases remained unmatched. This CDR3 reads CASSLVTSGSNEQFF. The CDR3 DNA reads as TGCGCCAGCAGCTTGGTTACTAGCGGGAGCAATGAGCAGTTCTTC.

The chain has TRBV19 and TRBJ2-1; 8 bases line up with TRBD1. The V and J ends lost 3 bases and 3 bases, in that order; junction bases with no gene match: 16. Germline values: CDR1 LNHDA, CDR2 SQIVND (reference sequence). This CDR3 comprises 19 residues. For the CDR3, the DNA is TGTGCCAGTAGTATTAGTGGCAGGGGGCCTTACATCCTCTACAATGAGCAGTTCTTC. Translating gives CASSISGRGPYILYNEQFF.

This chain links TRBV6-6 with TRBJ2-7; weak D call: TRBD1 (5 bases). Germline values: CDR1 MNHNY, CDR2 SVGAGI (reference sequence). Trimming cost V 2 bases and J 7 bases, with 12 bases left between them. This CDR3 comprises 13 residues. The DNA for the CDR3 is TGTGCCAGCAGTTACACCAGGGCCCAGGAGCAGTACGTC. It codes for CASSYTRAQEQYV.

V and J are TRBV11-1 and TRBJ2-1, with 11 bases fitting TRBD2. With V trimmed by 4 bases and J by 3 bases, 8 bases remained unmatched. The CDR3 runs 17 residues. In germline, CDR1 is SGHAT, CDR2 FQDESV (reference sequence). CDR3 sequence reads: CASSSGTSGLYYNEQFF. The CDR3 DNA reads as TGTGCCAGCAGCTCCGGGACTAGCGGCCTATACTACAATGAGCAGTTCTTC.

This chain connects TRBV7-2 to TRBJ2-7, with 10 bases matching TRBD1. V lost 5 bases, J lost 4 bases, and 8 bases stayed unmatched. Germline V gene sequence: CDR1 SGHTA, CDR2 FQGNSA. The CDR3 is 15 residues long. This CDR3 reads CASSPMTGGSYEQYF. CDR3 nucleotide sequence: TGTGCCAGCAGCCCTATGACAGGGGGCTCGTACGAGCAGTACTTC.

J is TRBJ2-3 and V is TRBV7-2; perhaps TRBD1 as D (5 bases). In germline, CDR1 is SGHTA, CDR2 FQGNSA. The CDR3 is made up of 16 amino acids. V was trimmed by 2 bases and J by 0 bases, leaving 12 bases between them. In DNA form, the CDR3 reads TGTGCCAGCAGCTTAAGGGGCGGATCTAGCACAGATACGCAGTATTTT. This gives the protein CASSLRGGSSTDTQYF.

The chain is built from TRBV9 and TRBJ1-2; weak D call: TRBD1 (6 bases). In germline, CDR1 is SGDLS, CDR2 YYNGEE. This CDR3 has 16 amino acids. V lost 4 bases and J 2 bases, leaving 18 bases between the germline ends. CDR3 sequence (DNA): TGTGCCAGCAGCCGGAATCCGGGACAACACAACTATGGCTACACCTTC. Translation: CASSRNPGQHNYGYTF.

This chain connects TRBV6-1 to TRBJ2-4, with 8 bases that match TRBD1. In germline, CDR1 is MNHNS, CDR2 SASEGT. This CDR3 is 14 amino acids long. The V segment lost 6 bases and the J segment 7 bases; nucleotides outside the gene matches: 8. DNA of the CDR3: TGTGCCAGCAGGATGACAGGGGCAAGTAACATTCAGTACTTC. This translates into CASRMTGASNIQYF.